This T cell receptor beta chain was retrieved from a study of blood T cells in healthy people across ages. About the research overall: Per two T cells, template switching captured roughly one barcoded beta molecule.

It was with a sample-barcoded 5' primer and a J-beta primer mix that a second PCR of roughly 6 to 11 cycles was run. TCRdb ran MiXCR on the 5' RACE reads and lists one entry per CDR3 protein. The table lists 750,000 to 950,000 distinct CDR3 sequences, 53% of them singletons. Germline CDR1 is SNHLY and CDR2 is FYNNEI. The junction had 6 bases not matched to a gene; V was cut back by 6 bases and J by 3 bases. This CDR3 comprises 15 residues. The TCR comes from an elderly man in good health. Sequences were obtained from blood. The rearrangement uses TRBV2 and TRBJ2-1; 9 nucleotides agree with TRBD1. CDR3 region: CASRKDRGFYNEQFF. CDR3 nucleotides: TGTGCCAGCAGAAAGGACAGGGGCTTCTACAATGAGCAGTTCTTC. Full variable domain (remainder filled in from reference TRBV2 and TRBJ2-1): EPEVTQTPSHQVTQMGQEVILRCVPISNHLYFYWYRQILGQKVEFLVSFYNNEISEKSEIFDDQFSVERPDGSNFTLKIRSTKLEDSAMYFCASRKDRGFYNEQFFGPGTRLTVL.